This is a list of T cell receptor beta chains from one sample in a study of monozygotic twins with inflammatory bowel disease. TCRdb reprocessed the 5' RACE reads and stores each CDR3 protein as one record, lacking DNA. Found here are roughly 170,000 distinct CDR3 sequences; the top ten clones hold about 8%. Sequencing was carried out using blood. These receptors were taken from a human donor with ulcerative colitis or Crohn's disease, or a healthy co-twin of an affected twin (not recorded which). CDR3s include the opening cysteine and the closing phenylalanine or tryptophan.

J gene,V gene,CDR3 protein
TRBJ2-1,TRBV2,CASIPDGYPYNEQFF
TRBJ2-1,TRBV18,CASSPPVGSYNEQFF
TRBJ1-2,TRBV4-3,CASSLGQGTPNYGYTF
TRBJ2-1,TRBV12-3/TRBV12-4,CASSWGTSGRSGDEQFF
TRBJ2-1,TRBV29-1,CSAKREYNEQFF
TRBJ2-3,TRBV30,CAWSFDRADTQYF
TRBJ1-1,TRBV7-3,CASSFAENTEAFF
TRBJ1-2,TRBV7-9,CASSWGQNGYTF
TRBJ1-6,TRBV27,CASRSLSAYNSPLHF
TRBJ2-2,TRBV19,CASSRQGNTGELFF
TRBJ1-2,TRBV28,CASRITGGGGYGYTF
TRBJ1-4,TRBV15,CATSRTSLEEKLFF
TRBJ2-3,TRBV3-1,CASSQRGEADTQYF
TRBJ2-2,TRBV6-1,CASSALTGGHTGELFF
TRBJ1-1,TRBV18,CASSPQVGTEAFF
TRBJ1-3,TRBV9,CASSVEWGRNTIYF
TRBJ1-5,TRBV29-1,CSVGDRVGQPQHF
TRBJ2-7,TRBV5-8,CASSLVLAGRTYEQYF
TRBJ1-1,TRBV7-2,CASSLTEGGRTEAFF
TRBJ2-1,TRBV10-3,CAINTGEGYNEQFF
TRBJ2-3,TRBV20-1,CSGGADTDTQYF
TRBJ2-7,TRBV6-5,CASRQGAHEQYF
TRBJ1-6,TRBV5-5,CASSFGADYNSPLHF
TRBJ1-5,TRBV5-4,CASSLIMGQGTYSNQPQHF
TRBJ2-7,TRBV27,CASSLLVLRGYEQYF
TRBJ1-3,TRBV13,CASSFTGWSGNTIYF
TRBJ1-2,TRBV7-9,CATSAGYGYTF
TRBJ2-5,TRBV25-1,CASSEVQRKTQYF
TRBJ1-6,TRBV20-1,CSARGGRGYSNSPLHF
TRBJ1-2,TRBV19,CASGPDYGYTF
TRBJ1-2,TRBV20-1,CSARDKGANYGYTF
TRBJ2-2,TRBV6-1,CASSEPRLAGDTGELFF
TRBJ1-6,TRBV6-5,CASSSPGQGFGSPLHF
TRBJ1-3,TRBV7-2,CASSREGRLANTIYF
TRBJ2-2,TRBV11-2,CASSLVLRNTGELFF
TRBJ2-3,TRBV24-1,CATSGRERDSSTDTQYF
TRBJ2-1,TRBV5-4,CASSSGLAGGSYEQFF
TRBJ1-6,TRBV29-1,CSVGIGEGSPLHF
TRBJ2-7,TRBV5-1,CASSSVQGGISYEQYF
TRBJ1-6,TRBV5-5,CASSLGGANSPLHF
TRBJ2-1,TRBV5-4,CASSPVSGRTYNEQFF
TRBJ1-4,TRBV20-1,CSASFAGAEKLFF
TRBJ2-7,TRBV29-1,CSVEGRRPYEQYF